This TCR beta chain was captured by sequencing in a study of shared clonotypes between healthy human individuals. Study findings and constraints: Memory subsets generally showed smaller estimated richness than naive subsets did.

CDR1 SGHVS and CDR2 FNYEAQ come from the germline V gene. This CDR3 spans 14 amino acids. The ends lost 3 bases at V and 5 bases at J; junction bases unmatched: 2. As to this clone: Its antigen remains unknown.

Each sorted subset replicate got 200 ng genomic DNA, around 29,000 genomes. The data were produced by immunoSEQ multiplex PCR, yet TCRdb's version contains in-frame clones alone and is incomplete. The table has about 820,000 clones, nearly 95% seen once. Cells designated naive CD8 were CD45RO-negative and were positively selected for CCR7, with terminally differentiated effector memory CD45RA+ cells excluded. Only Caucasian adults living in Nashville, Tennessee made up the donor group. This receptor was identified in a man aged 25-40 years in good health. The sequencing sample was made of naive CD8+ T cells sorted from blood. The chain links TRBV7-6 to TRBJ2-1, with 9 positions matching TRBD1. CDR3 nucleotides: TGTGCCAGCAGCTTGGGGACAGGGAACAATGAGCAGTTCTTC. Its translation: CASSLGTGNNEQFF.